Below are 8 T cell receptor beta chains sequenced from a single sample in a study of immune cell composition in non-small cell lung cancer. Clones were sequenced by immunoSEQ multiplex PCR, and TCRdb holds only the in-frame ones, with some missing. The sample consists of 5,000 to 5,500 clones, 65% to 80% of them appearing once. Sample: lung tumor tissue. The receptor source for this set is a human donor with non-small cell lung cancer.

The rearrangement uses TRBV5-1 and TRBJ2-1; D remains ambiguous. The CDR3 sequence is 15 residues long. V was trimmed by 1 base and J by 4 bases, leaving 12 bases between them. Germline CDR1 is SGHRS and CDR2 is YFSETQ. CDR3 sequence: CASSLLPDAYNEQFF. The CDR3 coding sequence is TGCGCCAGCAGCTTGTTGCCTGATGCGTACAATGAGCAGTTCTTC.

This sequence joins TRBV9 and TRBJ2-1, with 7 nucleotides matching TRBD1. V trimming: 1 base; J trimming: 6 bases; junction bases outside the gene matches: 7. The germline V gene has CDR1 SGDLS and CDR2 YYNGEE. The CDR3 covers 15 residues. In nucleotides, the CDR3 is TGTGCCAGCAGCGTAAGCCAGGGGGTTTTCAATGAGCAGTTCTTC. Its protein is CASSVSQGVFNEQFF. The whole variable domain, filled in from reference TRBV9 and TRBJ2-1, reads DSGVTQTPKHLITATGQRVTLRCSPRSGDLSVYWYQQSLDQGLQFLIQYYNGEERAKGNILERFSAQQFPDLHSELNLSSLELGDSALYFCASSVSQGVFNEQFFGPGTRLTVL.

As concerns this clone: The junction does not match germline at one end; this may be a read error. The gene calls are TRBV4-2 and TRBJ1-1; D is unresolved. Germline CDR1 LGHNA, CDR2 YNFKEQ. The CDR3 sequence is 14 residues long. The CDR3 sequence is CASRQVAVYTEAFF. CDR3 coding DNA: TGTGCCAGCAGGCAAGTGGCAGTCTACACTGAAGCTTTCTTT.

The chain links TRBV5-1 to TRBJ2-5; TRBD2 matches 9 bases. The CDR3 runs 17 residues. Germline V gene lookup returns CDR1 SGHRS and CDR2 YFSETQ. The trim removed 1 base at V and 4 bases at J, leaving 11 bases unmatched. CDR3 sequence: CASSLRLAGSMGETQYF. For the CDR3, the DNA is TGCGCCAGCAGCTTGCGGCTAGCGGGGTCTATGGGAGAGACCCAGTACTTC.

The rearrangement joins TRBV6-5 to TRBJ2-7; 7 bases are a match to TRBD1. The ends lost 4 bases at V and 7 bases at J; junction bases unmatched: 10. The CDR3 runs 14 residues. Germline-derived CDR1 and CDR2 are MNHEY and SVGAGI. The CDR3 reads CASSSPGQLWEQYF. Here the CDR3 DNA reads TGTGCCAGCAGTTCCCCGGGACAGCTGTGGGAGCAGTACTTC.

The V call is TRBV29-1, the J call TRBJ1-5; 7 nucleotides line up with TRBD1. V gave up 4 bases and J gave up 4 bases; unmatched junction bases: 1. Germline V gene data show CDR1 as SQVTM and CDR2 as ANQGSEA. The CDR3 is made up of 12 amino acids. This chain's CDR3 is CSVVQGNQPQHF. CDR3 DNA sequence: TGCAGCGTTGTACAGGGGAATCAGCCCCAGCATTTT.

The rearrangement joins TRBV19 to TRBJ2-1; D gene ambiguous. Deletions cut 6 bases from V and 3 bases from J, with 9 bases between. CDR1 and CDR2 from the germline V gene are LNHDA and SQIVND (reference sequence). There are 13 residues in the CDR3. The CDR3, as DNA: TGTGCCAGTAGCGACATCCACTACAATGAGCAGTTCTTC. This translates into CASSDIHYNEQFF.

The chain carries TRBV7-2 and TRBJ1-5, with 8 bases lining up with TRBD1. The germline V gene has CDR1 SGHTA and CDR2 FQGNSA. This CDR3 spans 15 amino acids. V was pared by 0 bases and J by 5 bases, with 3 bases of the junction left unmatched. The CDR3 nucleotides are TGTGCCAGCAGCTTAGCCGGGACAGGTTATCAGCCCCAGCATTTT. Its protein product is CASSLAGTGYQPQHF.